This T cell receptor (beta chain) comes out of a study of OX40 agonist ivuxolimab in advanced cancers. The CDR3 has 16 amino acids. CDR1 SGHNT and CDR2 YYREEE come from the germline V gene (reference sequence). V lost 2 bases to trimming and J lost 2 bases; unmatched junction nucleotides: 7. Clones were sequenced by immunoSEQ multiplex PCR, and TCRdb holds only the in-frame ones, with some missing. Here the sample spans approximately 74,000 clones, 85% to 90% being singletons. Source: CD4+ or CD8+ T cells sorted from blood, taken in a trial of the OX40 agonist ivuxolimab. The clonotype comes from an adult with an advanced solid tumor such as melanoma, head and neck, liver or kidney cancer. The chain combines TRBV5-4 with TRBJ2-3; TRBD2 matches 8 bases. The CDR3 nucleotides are TGTGCCAGCAGCTTAGGGGGAGCGGGGGACACAGATACGCAGTATTTT. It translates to CASSLGGAGDTDTQYF.